The rows below give T cell receptor beta chains drawn from one sample of a study of T-cell memory formation after mild COVID-19. TCRdb re-analysed the 5' RACE reads in MiXCR, keeping a single row per CDR3 protein. The repertoire holds over 45,000 distinct CDR3 sequences, with around a quarter as singletons. The sample consisted of PBMCs or a T cell subset sorted from them (not recorded which). The receptors originated from a man in his late teens or twenties who had mild COVID-19 (a few samples of this study predate the infection). Cell type and time point are not known. Each CDR3 is given with its conserved first and last residue. Fields, in order: D gene, clone size, CDR3 length, J gene, V gene, CDR3 protein, CDR3 DNA. A D gene is named only where the DNA matches it firmly. Expanded clones are given a class, and other clones once, few, many or no size at all.

TRBD2 | . | 13 | TRBJ2-5 | TRBV6-2/TRBV6-3 | CATHSGGIETQYF | TGTGCCACCCATAGCGGGGGGATCGAGACCCAGTACTTC
. | once | 17 | TRBJ2-3 | TRBV4-3 | CASSQDPHRGGIDTQYF | TGCGCCAGCAGCCAAGACCCCCACAGGGGGGGAATAGATACGCAGTATTTT
. | . | 15 | TRBJ2-5 | TRBV7-7 | CASSPGSLRQETQYF | TGTGCCAGCAGCCCCGGGTCACTGCGTCAAGAGACCCAGTACTTC
. | . | 14 | TRBJ2-3 | TRBV20-1 | CSAVVTGRTDTQYF | TGCAGTGCGGTCGTAACAGGGCGCACAGATACGCAGTATTTT
. | . | 17 | TRBJ2-7 | TRBV7-9 | CASSLTRQGILTYEQYF | TGTGCCAGCAGCTTAACGCGGCAGGGGATTCTCACCTACGAGCAGTACTTC
. | . | 14 | TRBJ1-5 | TRBV4-1 | CASSHPGGNQPQHF | TGCGCCAGCAGCCATCCAGGCGGCAATCAGCCCCAGCATTTT
TRBD1 | few | 15 | TRBJ2-5 | TRBV7-6 | CASSYPYRGLETQYF | TGTGCCAGCAGCTACCCATACAGGGGATTAGAGACCCAGTACTTC
. | once | 16 | TRBJ2-2 | TRBV24-1 | CATSDPGTRGTGELFF | TGTGCCACCAGTGACCCAGGGACGAGGGGGACCGGGGAGCTGTTTTTT
. | few | 15 | TRBJ1-1 | TRBV25-1 | CASSEYRAVNTEAFF | TGTGCCAGCAGTGAATATAGGGCTGTGAACACTGAAGCTTTCTTT
TRBD2 | few | 17 | TRBJ2-5 | TRBV11-2 | CASSFIPAGGPQETQYF | TGTGCCAGCAGCTTCATCCCAGCGGGGGGACCCCAAGAGACCCAGTACTTC
. | . | 14 | TRBJ2-7 | TRBV12-3/TRBV12-4 | CASSFEPEGFEQYF | TGTGCCAGCAGTTTTGAGCCGGAAGGCTTCGAGCAGTACTTC
. | . | 16 | TRBJ1-1 | TRBV4-3 | CASSQSREASNTEAFF | TGCGCCAGCAGCCAATCCCGGGAAGCCTCGAACACTGAAGCTTTCTTT
TRBD1 | . | 16 | TRBJ2-1 | TRBV24-1 | CATSDNGQGARYEQFF | TGTGCCACCAGTGATAACGGACAGGGGGCCCGCTATGAGCAGTTCTTC
. | . | 13 | TRBJ1-5 | TRBV6-5 | CASSYSVFGPQHF | TGTGCCAGCAGTTACTCCGTTTTCGGGCCCCAGCATTTT
. | few | 13 | TRBJ2-1 | TRBV6-2/TRBV6-3 | CASSSQGYNEQFF | TGTGCCAGCAGTTCACAGGGTTACAATGAGCAGTTCTTC
. | . | 13 | TRBJ2-7 | TRBV10-2 | CASSEKGTGEQYF | TGCGCCAGCAGTGAAAAGGGGACGGGCGAGCAGTACTTC
. | . | 16 | TRBJ1-3 | TRBV6-5 | CASRKTATYSGNTIYF | TGTGCCAGCAGGAAGACAGCGACCTACTCTGGAAACACCATATATTTT
TRBD1 | many | 14 | TRBJ2-1 | TRBV30 | CAVQGVRSYNEQFF | TGTGCCGTTCAGGGGGTCCGCTCCTACAATGAGCAGTTCTTC
. | . | 13 | TRBJ2-7 | TRBV12-3/TRBV12-4 | CASSSDGSYEQYF | TGTGCCAGCAGTTCCGACGGCTCCTACGAGCAGTACTTC
. | . | 12 | TRBJ2-7 | TRBV12-3/TRBV12-4 | CASNQWGNEQYF | TGTGCCAGCAACCAATGGGGGAACGAGCAGTACTTC
. | . | 14 | TRBJ2-3 | TRBV6-5 | CASSLWQSVDTQYF | TGTGCCAGCAGCCTGTGGCAAAGTGTGGATACGCAGTATTTT
TRBD2 | . | 16 | TRBJ2-3 | TRBV7-2 | CASRLRLAGREDTQYF | TGTGCCAGCCGACTCCGACTAGCGGGGCGGGAAGATACGCAGTATTTT
. | few | 16 | TRBJ1-2 | TRBV7-3 | CASSLKHSPGDYGYTF | TGTGCCAGCAGCTTAAAACACAGCCCGGGAGACTATGGCTACACCTTC
. | few | 13 | TRBJ2-2 | TRBV2 | CASSEPGTGELFF | TGTGCCAGCAGTGAACCCGGCACCGGGGAGCTGTTTTTT
TRBD2 | . | 16 | TRBJ2-3 | TRBV10-2 | CASGGTSGASIDTQYF | TGCGCCAGCGGGGGTACAAGCGGGGCGTCGATAGATACGCAGTATTTT
TRBD1 | few | 15 | TRBJ2-3 | TRBV7-3 | CASSVTGGVLDTQYF | TGTGCCAGCAGCGTGACAGGGGGAGTTTTGGATACGCAGTATTTT
. | . | 13 | TRBJ2-5 | TRBV4-1 | CASSPPGAETQYF | TGCGCCAGCAGCCCTCCGGGGGCTGAGACCCAGTACTTC
TRBD1 | . | 16 | TRBJ2-3 | TRBV6-5 | CASSPRGGPLDDTQYF | TGTGCCAGCAGTCCTCGAGGGGGCCCTCTAGACGATACGCAGTATTTT
. | few | 15 | TRBJ2-3 | TRBV7-9 | CASSRDWDSTDTQYF | TGTGCCAGCAGCCGCGACTGGGATAGCACAGATACGCAGTATTTT
. | . | 12 | TRBJ1-2 | TRBV7-9 | CASSSSGDGYTF | TGTGCCAGCAGCTCATCAGGGGATGGCTACACCTTC
. | few | 18 | TRBJ1-3 | TRBV10-3 | CAIRVNPFSRHSGNTIYF | TGTGCCATCAGAGTGAACCCCTTCTCTAGGCACTCTGGAAACACCATATATTTT
. | few | 11 | TRBJ2-2 | TRBV7-9 | CASLNTGELFF | TGTGCCAGCTTGAACACCGGGGAGCTGTTTTTT
. | few | 16 | TRBJ2-3 | TRBV6-6 | CASRQAPAGFSGTQYF | TGTGCCAGCAGACAGGCCCCGGCGGGGTTCTCCGGTACGCAGTATTTT
. | . | 12 | TRBJ2-2 | TRBV7-9 | CASSRMGGELFF | TGTGCCAGCAGCCGGATGGGCGGGGAGCTGTTTTTT
. | few | 11 | TRBJ1-1 | TRBV5-1 | CASSLAQEAFF | TGCGCCAGCAGCTTGGCGCAGGAAGCTTTCTTT
. | few | 14 | TRBJ2-7 | TRBV12-3/TRBV12-4 | CASSLKGGGNEQYF | TGTGCCAGCAGTTTAAAAGGGGGCGGGAACGAGCAGTACTTC
TRBD2 | . | 15 | TRBJ2-5 | TRBV15 | CATSRETDGRGTQYF | TGTGCCACCAGCAGAGAAACCGACGGGAGGGGGACCCAGTACTTC
. | few | 11 | TRBJ2-1 | TRBV9 | CASSDRQEQFF | TGTGCCAGCAGCGATCGACAGGAGCAGTTCTTC
. | . | 16 | TRBJ1-6 | TRBV5-5 | CASSLVSGISLSPLHF | TGTGCCAGCAGCTTGGTGTCCGGGATTAGTCTTTCACCCCTCCACTTT
TRBD1 | . | 12 | TRBJ1-2 | TRBV28 | CASSTGGNGYTF | TGTGCCAGCTCGACAGGGGGAAACGGCTACACCTTC
TRBD1 | . | 15 | TRBJ2-1 | TRBV11-2 | CASSLGGTGIHEQFF | TGTGCCAGCAGCTTAGGCGGGACAGGGATCCATGAGCAGTTCTTC
TRBD1 | . | 17 | TRBJ2-6 | TRBV12-3/TRBV12-4 | CASARAGGVSGANVLTF | TGTGCCAGCGCTAGGGCAGGGGGCGTCTCTGGGGCCAACGTCCTGACTTTC
. | . | 14 | TRBJ2-5 | TRBV12-3/TRBV12-4 | CASSLRGHQETQYF | TGTGCCAGCAGTTTACGCGGACACCAAGAGACCCAGTACTTC
. | few | 14 | TRBJ2-2 | TRBV6-6 | CASSYTSDTGELFF | TGTGCCAGCAGTTACACGTCGGACACCGGGGAGCTGTTTTTT
. | . | 13 | TRBJ1-2 | TRBV5-1 | CASSLGGNYGYTF | TGCGCCAGCAGCTTGGGGGGAAACTATGGCTACACCTTC
TRBD1 | . | 14 | TRBJ1-1 | TRBV12-3/TRBV12-4 | CASSTGQGGTEAFF | TGTGCCAGCAGCACGGGACAGGGGGGCACTGAAGCTTTCTTT
. | few | 15 | TRBJ2-2 | TRBV20-1 | CSARPQGKNTGELFF | TGCAGTGCTCGACCGCAGGGGAAAAACACCGGGGAGCTGTTTTTT
TRBD2 | . | 15 | TRBJ2-3 | TRBV13 | CASSPRLAVTDTQYF | TGTGCCAGCAGCCCCCGACTAGCGGTCACAGATACGCAGTATTTT
. | many | 13 | TRBJ1-2 | TRBV20-1 | CSARNRVFYGYTF | TGCAGTGCACGAAACAGGGTTTTCTATGGCTACACCTTC
TRBD1 | . | 15 | TRBJ1-1 | TRBV6-6 | CASSYSRDRNTEAFF | TGTGCCAGCAGTTATTCCCGGGACAGGAACACTGAAGCTTTCTTT
. | few | 16 | TRBJ2-1 | TRBV12-3/TRBV12-4 | CASSFGSTRGYNEQFF | TGTGCCAGCAGTTTTGGGTCGACTAGAGGGTACAATGAGCAGTTCTTC
. | few | 13 | TRBJ1-2 | TRBV7-9 | CASSYRNQYGYTF | TGTGCCAGCAGCTACAGGAATCAGTATGGCTACACCTTC
. | . | 17 | TRBJ1-3 | TRBV5-5 | CASSFGTRVGSGNTIYF | TGTGCCAGCAGCTTTGGAACCAGGGTAGGCTCTGGAAACACCATATATTTT
TRBD2 | . | 16 | TRBJ2-1 | TRBV5-1 | CASSWVTSGGYNEQFF | TGCGCCAGCAGCTGGGTGACTAGCGGGGGGTACAATGAGCAGTTCTTC
TRBD1 | many | 15 | TRBJ2-1 | TRBV11-2 | CASSFRDRDLDEQFF | TGTGCCAGCAGCTTCCGGGACAGGGACTTGGATGAGCAGTTCTTC